This T cell receptor beta chain is drawn from a study of shared clonotypes between healthy human individuals. Study details: The composition of the donors was a couple of women and a few men aged 18 to 49.

In the original workflow: ImmunoSEQ yielded junction-only sequences lacking quality scores, so filtering differed. The repertoire was sequenced with immunoSEQ multiplex PCR; TCRdb's copy has only in-frame clones and lacks some. Clone size and V and J calls were adopted from that table, with D and trimming inferred from the DNA. The profile covers roughly 1.4 million clones, with approximately 98.5% appearing a single time and 0.3% to 0.45% taken by the ten largest. Whole-study results and caveats: Generation probabilities were higher for clonotypes shared across all four sorted-subset donors than for unshared ones.

V lost 2 bases to trimming and J lost 5 bases, with 13 bases between them. The CDR3 is 15 residues long. CDR1 and CDR2 (germline): SNHLY, FYNNEI. Note on this clone: What it recognizes is unknown.

What was sequenced was naive CD4+ T cells sorted from blood. Subset given: CD45RA+ positively selected. The V and J genes are TRBV2 and TRBJ1-5; D not resolved. This sequence originates from a man in his thirties or forties in good health. The CDR3 is CASSETGGFYQPQHF. CDR3 DNA: TGTGCCAGCAGTGAAACTGGAGGGTTCTATCAGCCCCAGCATTTT.